This is a list of T cell receptor beta chains from one sample in a study of OX40 agonist ivuxolimab in advanced cancers. Clones were read by immunoSEQ multiplex PCR, and TCRdb kept only the in-frame ones, dropping some. The sample records 65,000 to 80,000 clones, approximately 91% being singletons. The sample here was CD4+ or CD8+ T cells sorted from blood, taken in a trial of the OX40 agonist ivuxolimab. The receptors derive from an adult with an advanced solid tumor such as melanoma, head and neck, liver or kidney cancer. Each CDR3 is given with its conserved first and last residue. D genes are given only for firm matches. Size is omitted from some rows. Given values are once, few, many or a class for expanded clones.

size	V	J	D	DNA	CDR3
once	TRBV5-4	TRBJ2-2	NA	TGTGCCAGCAGCTTGGCCCGGGACGGAACCGGGGAGCTGTTTTTT	CASSLARDGTGELFF
NA	TRBV5-4	TRBJ2-7	NA	TGTGCCAGCAGCACCGGACAGGGAGGGTACTACGAGCAGTACTTC	CASSTGQGGYYEQYF
NA	TRBV6-6	TRBJ1-5	NA	TGTGCCAGCAGTTACTCGAGCTGGGATCAGCCCCAGCATTTT	CASSYSSWDQPQHF
once	TRBV27	TRBJ2-2	NA	TGTGCCAGCAGTACTCCGACAGAGAGTGTCGGGGAGCTGTTTTTT	CASSTPTESVGELFF
NA	TRBV10-3	TRBJ1-1	NA	TGTGCCATCAGTGAGTCTATCACTGAAGCTTTCTTT	CAISESITEAFF
NA	TRBV6-5	TRBJ2-3	NA	TGTGCCAGCAAGACGTATGGGACAGATACGCAGTATTTT	CASKTYGTDTQYF
NA	TRBV28	TRBJ1-3	NA	TGTGCCAGCAGTTTTAGCGGAAACACCATATATTTT	CASSFSGNTIYF
NA	TRBV4-1	TRBJ2-7	NA	TGCGCCAGCAGCGAGCGACAGGCCTACGAGCAGTACTTC	CASSERQAYEQYF
NA	TRBV2	TRBJ2-1	TRBD2	TGTGCCAGCAGTGGCGGGAGGGCCTACAATGAGCAGTTCTTC	CASSGGRAYNEQFF
NA	TRBV5-5	TRBJ1-2	NA	TGTGCCAGCAGCTTGGCAGGAGGCTACACCTTC	CASSLAGGYTF
NA	TRBV7-2	TRBJ1-1	NA	TGTGCCAGCAGCGGCCGGGACGGCGGGGGCGCTTTCTTT	CASSGRDGGGAFF
NA	TRBV28	TRBJ1-6	NA	TGTGCCAGCAGTTTTCACCCTCCAGGGGTGATTGATGAATCACCCCTCCACTTT	CASSFHPPGVIDESPLHF
NA	TRBV6-5	TRBJ2-1	NA	TGTGCCAGCAGTTACTCTAGGGAGGTCTACAATGAGCAGTTCTTC	CASSYSREVYNEQFF
NA	TRBV27	TRBJ2-3	TRBD2	TGTGCCAGCAGTCTTCTACCCCTAGCGGGGGGCACAGATACGCAGTATTTT	CASSLLPLAGGTDTQYF
NA	TRBV21-1	TRBJ1-1	NA	TGTGCCAGCAGCAAAGTCTCAGGCAGGGCGGACACTGAAGCTTTCTTT	CASSKVSGRADTEAFF
NA	TRBV15	TRBJ2-1	NA	TGTGCCACCAGCAGAGGTCTTCAAGGCTCATACAATGAGCAGTTCTTC	CATSRGLQGSYNEQFF
NA	TRBV4-1	TRBJ2-5	TRBD2	TGCGCCAGCAGCCAACTAGGACCGGGACTAGCGGGAGAGGTCCAAGAGACCCAGTACTTC	CASSQLGPGLAGEVQETQYF
few	TRBV4-1	TRBJ1-1	TRBD1	TGCGCCAGCAGCCAAGAAGTAGGACAGGGGCCGAACACTGAAGCTTTCTTT	CASSQEVGQGPNTEAFF
NA	TRBV9	TRBJ2-2	NA	TGTGCCAGCAGCGCAGATTTGGACGGGAACACCGGGGAGCTGTTTTTT	CASSADLDGNTGELFF
NA	TRBV4-1	TRBJ1-4	NA	TGCGCCAGCAGCCAACCGGGCGGTGTTACAGTAGGAAAACTGTTTTTT	CASSQPGGVTVGKLFF
NA	TRBV7-6	TRBJ2-1	TRBD2	TGTGCCAGCAGCACTGGGGGGGATGAGCAGTTCTTC	CASSTGGDEQFF
NA	TRBV28	TRBJ2-7	TRBD2	TGTGCCAGCAGTTTACGACTAGCGGGAGTCTTCGAGCAGTACTTC	CASSLRLAGVFEQYF
NA	TRBV10-3	TRBJ2-7	NA	TGTGCCATCAGTGAAACAGGGTACGAGCAGTACTTC	CAISETGYEQYF
NA	TRBV6-1	TRBJ1-2	NA	TGTGCCAGCAGTGAAGCGCTTCAATTAGGGGAATCTAACTATGGCTACACCTTC	CASSEALQLGESNYGYTF
NA	TRBV4-3	TRBJ2-4	NA	TGCGCCAGCAGCCAAGATTATGGCGGGCCAGAGGGGGCCAAAAACATTCAGTACTTC	CASSQDYGGPEGAKNIQYF
NA	TRBV30	TRBJ1-2	NA	TGTGCCTGGCCTCCGGGGGCGGGGGGCTACACCTTC	CAWPPGAGGYTF
once	TRBV9	TRBJ2-5	NA	TGTGCCAGCAGCCTAGGCGGGATAGGGGGCGATCGGGAGACCCAGTACTTC	CASSLGGIGGDRETQYF
NA	TRBV2	TRBJ2-3	TRBD2	TGTGCCGCTTATAGGACTAGCGGGAAGAAAGATACGCAGTATTTT	CAAYRTSGKKDTQYF